The text below deals with one T cell receptor beta chain. Its specificity is not known. V was trimmed by 6 bases and J by 2 bases, leaving 7 bases between them. This CDR3 is 12 amino acids long. Germline values: CDR1 MNHEY, CDR2 SMNVEV (reference sequence). Naive CD8 cells lacked CD45RO and underwent positive selection for CCR7, leaving out terminally differentiated effector memory CD45RA+ cells. Original handling: ImmunoSEQ output held junction-only sequences without quality scores, so filtering differed. Clones were read by immunoSEQ multiplex PCR, and TCRdb kept only the in-frame ones, dropping some. V, J and clone size are taken as reported in that table, and D and trimming were inferred from the DNA itself. This sample has about 2.2 million clones, with about 93% found just once. This entry comes from a study of shared clonotypes between healthy human individuals. Notes on the study in general: A reduction in generation probabilities was seen for non-shared clonotypes relative to those shared by all four donors. It was observed that about 5% of naive CD4 clonotypes were shared across a handful of donors. What naive subsets generally showed was a larger estimated richness than memory subsets showed.

This TCR was recovered from a man in his late teens or twenties in good health. Some clones in this sample may be carry-over from other donors' samples. V usage is TRBV27 and J usage is TRBJ1-1; D might be TRBD1 (5 bases). Sequencing used naive CD8+ T cells from PBMCs. CDR3 DNA sequence: TGTGCCAGCAGCTGGGACAACACTGAAGCTTTCTTT. It specifies CASSWDNTEAFF.